Below are 20 T cell receptor beta chains sequenced from a single sample in a study of blood T cell repertoires in COVID-19. TCRdb keeps only in-frame clones here, not all; method: immunoSEQ multiplex PCR. The sample consists of 350,000 to 450,000 clones, about 89% of them appearing once. The sample taken for sequencing was PBMCs or T cells enriched from blood (not recorded which). The receptor source for this set is a woman aged 40-49 years who had been exposed to COVID-19.

This chain uses TRBV5-1 with TRBJ1-3, with D tentatively TRBD1 (6 bases). Germline values: CDR1 SGHRS, CDR2 YFSETQ. There are 14 residues in the CDR3. V was shortened by 4 bases and J by 4 bases, with 12 bases between the two germline ends. The CDR3 region has the DNA TGCGCCAGCAGCGAACAGGGCGGAGGAAACACCATATATTTT. As protein: CASSEQGGGNTIYF.

This clone turned up a few times. The chain joins TRBV5-8 to TRBJ1-1; a weak D match, TRBD1 (5 bases). CDR1 and CDR2 from the germline V gene are SGHTS and YDEGEE. V dropped 2 bases and J dropped 0 bases, with 17 bases sitting between them. The CDR3 runs 17 residues. This CDR3 is CASSLAGAQRVNTEAFF. CDR3 DNA: TGTGCCAGCAGCTTAGCTGGGGCCCAAAGGGTGAACACTGAAGCTTTCTTT.

The V call is TRBV30, the J call TRBJ1-1; a possible D gene is TRBD1 (6 bases). Germline lookup yields CDR1 GTSNPN and CDR2 SVGIG (reference sequence). V was clipped by 2 bases and J by 4 bases, with 14 bases between them. The CDR3 sequence is 14 residues long. CDR3 DNA: TGTGCCTGGAGTAGGAACAGGGTCGCCACTGAAGCTTTCTTT. Residues: CAWSRNRVATEAFF.

The chain recombines TRBV2 with TRBJ2-1; the match to TRBD1 covers 10 bases. CDR1 SNHLY and CDR2 FYNNEI come from the germline V gene. J was trimmed by 7 bases and V by 5 bases; bases with no gene match: 8. CDR3 length: 15 residues. Written as DNA, the CDR3 is TGTGCCAGCAGTACCGGGACAGGGGCCCTTAATGAGCAGTTCTTC. This encodes CASSTGTGALNEQFF.

The table lists this clone with a few counts. This sequence joins TRBV30 and TRBJ1-2; a possible D gene is TRBD1 (6 bases). The CDR3 consists of 11 residues. V was pared by 2 bases and J by 11 bases, with 12 bases between. Germline V lookup: CDR1 GTSNPN, CDR2 SVGIG (reference sequence). The CDR3 DNA reads as TGTGCCTGGAGTACCGGGACAACGTACACCTTC. Translating it yields CAWSTGTTYTF.

This rearrangement joins TRBV11-1 to TRBJ2-7, with D perhaps matching TRBD2 (6 bases). From germline, CDR1 is SGHAT and CDR2 FQDESV (reference sequence). Trimming left V 5 bases short and J 2 bases short, with 10 bases between. The CDR3 contains 13 residues. CDR3 residues: CASSPRGTYEQYF. CDR3 DNA: TGTGCCAGCAGCCCGCGGGGTACCTACGAGCAGTACTTC.

DNA for the CDR3: TGTGCCTGGAGTCCAGACGGGACAGGGACTGGCTACACCTTC. Translated: CAWSPDGTGTGYTF. The rearrangement joins TRBV30 to TRBJ1-2, with 9 bases that match TRBD1. With 2 bases clipped from V and 7 bases from J, the junction kept 8 bases outside the gene matches. From germline, CDR1 is GTSNPN and CDR2 SVGIG (reference sequence). The CDR3 spans 14 residues. Supplemented by reference TRBV30 and TRBJ1-2, the full variable domain reads SQTIHQWPATLVQPVGSPLSLECTVEGTSNPNLYWYRQAAGRGLQLLFYSVGIGQISSEVPQNLSASRPQDRQFILSSKKLLLSDSGFYLCAWSPDGTGTGYTFGSGTRLTVV.

The genes are TRBV29-1 and TRBJ1-2, with TRBD1 matching over 7 bases. The J segment lost 4 bases and the V segment lost 4 bases, leaving 9 bases of the junction unmatched. The CDR3 runs 14 residues. Per germline, CDR1 SQVTM and CDR2 ANQGSEA. CDR3 sequence reads: CSVAAGPGGYGYTF. The CDR3, as DNA: TGCAGCGTTGCGGCCGGGCCAGGGGGCTATGGCTACACCTTC.

V gene TRBV14 combines with J gene TRBJ2-7; the match to TRBD2 covers 10 bases. The ends lost 7 bases at V and 0 bases at J; junction bases unmatched: 3. The CDR3 has 14 residues. Germline V gene sequence: CDR1 SGHDN, CDR2 FVKESK. This CDR3 reads CASNGLAASYEQYF. DNA of the CDR3: TGTGCCAGCAACGGACTAGCGGCCTCCTACGAGCAGTACTTC. Supplemented by reference TRBV14 and TRBJ2-7, the full variable domain reads EAGVTQFPSHSVIEKGQTVTLRCDPISGHDNLYWYRRVMGKEIKFLLHFVKESKQDESGMPNNRFLAERTGGTYSTLKVQPAELEDSGVYFCASNGLAASYEQYFGPGTRLTVT.

The sample holds one count of this clone. This rearrangement joins TRBV29-1 to TRBJ1-1, with D possibly being TRBD1 (6 bases). The CDR3 is made up of 12 amino acids. V was cut by 5 bases and J by 3 bases, with 10 bases left in between. Germline assignment: CDR1 SQVTM and CDR2 ANQGSEA. This CDR3 reads CSVHTGYTEAFF. CDR3 nucleotides: TGCAGCGTTCACACAGGGTACACTGAAGCTTTCTTT.

The V call is TRBV18, the J call TRBJ1-1; D may be TRBD1 (6 bases). V lost 3 bases to trimming and J lost 5 bases, with 13 bases between them. Germline V gene lookup returns CDR1 KGHSH and CDR2 LQKENI. This CDR3 contains 14 residues. This chain's CDR3 is CASSPLGGRTEAFF. For the CDR3, the DNA is TGTGCCAGCTCACCCCTGGGGGGGCGAACTGAAGCTTTCTTT.

The chain has TRBV2 and TRBJ1-4, with D possibly matching TRBD1 (5 bases). CDR3 length equals 16 residues. Trimming took off 5 bases at V and 10 bases at J, with 23 bases between the two ends. Germline assignment: CDR1 SNHLY and CDR2 FYNNEI. DNA for the CDR3: TGTGCCAGCAGTCGACGTGAGACAGCCGGGCGTGGAAAACTGTTTTTT. As protein: CASSRRETAGRGKLFF.

The chain is built from TRBV5-1 and TRBJ2-6, with 7 bases identical to TRBD1. Trimming took 2 bases from V and 4 from J; bases not matched to a gene: 6. The CDR3 consists of 16 residues. From germline, CDR1 is SGHRS and CDR2 YFSETQ. The DNA of the CDR3 is TGCGCCAGCAGCTTCCGACAGGGATTAGGGGCCAACGTCCTGACTTTC. Translating it yields CASSFRQGLGANVLTF.

The chain links TRBV11-3 to TRBJ1-2; 7 nucleotides match TRBD1. The germline V gene encodes CDR1 SGHNT and CDR2 YENEEA. V lost 5 bases and J lost 13; bases outside the gene matches: 10. The CDR3 has 12 amino acids. The DNA for the CDR3 is TGTGCCAGCAGCCAAGATAACAGGGGACGCACCTTC. Translated: CASSQDNRGRTF. Together with reference TRBV11-3 and TRBJ1-2, the CDR3 gives the full variable domain: EAGVVQSPRYKIIEKKQPVAFWCNPISGHNTLYWYLQNLGQGPELLIRYENEEAVDDSQLPKDRFSAERLKGVDSTLKIQPAELGDSAVYLCASSQDNRGRTFGSGTRLTVV.

The chain couples TRBV6-5 to TRBJ1-5; 7 bases fit TRBD1. V gave up 6 bases and J gave up 0 bases; unmatched junction bases: 2. Germline lookup yields CDR1 MNHEY and CDR2 SVGAGI. This CDR3 has 14 residues. The CDR3 bases are TGTGCCAGCAGGCGGGACAGTAGCAATCAGCCCCAGCATTTT. This codes for CASRRDSSNQPQHF.

V gene TRBV5-4 combines with J gene TRBJ2-1; TRBD1 matches 12 bases. J lost 7 bases, V lost 4 bases, and 6 bases had no gene match. CDR3 length: 15 residues. Germline CDR1 reads SGHNT; CDR2 reads YYREEE (reference sequence). CDR3 in amino acids: CASSLGQGASNEQFF. CDR3 in DNA: TGTGCCAGCAGCCTGGGACAGGGGGCTTCAAATGAGCAGTTCTTC.

The chain links TRBV6-5 to TRBJ1-6, with D possibly being TRBD1 (5 bases). The CDR3 is 14 amino acids. In germline, CDR1 is MNHEY, CDR2 SVGAGI. Trimming pared 2 bases from V and 10 bases from J, leaving 12 bases between. CDR3 nucleotides: TGTGCCAGCAGTTACCAGGGTCTGGTATCACCCCTCCACTTT. Translated, it gives CASSYQGLVSPLHF.

The chain joins TRBV25-1 to TRBJ2-1; 11 nucleotides match TRBD2. The ends lost 6 bases at V and 4 bases at J; junction bases unmatched: 5. Per germline, CDR1 MGHDK and CDR2 SYGVNS. The CDR3 totals 15 residues. In nucleotides, the CDR3 is TGTGCCAGCAGAGAGACTAGCGGGACGTACAATGAGCAGTTCTTC. The encoded protein is CASRETSGTYNEQFF.

The chain combines TRBV5-1 with TRBJ2-3, with D unresolved. Germline V CDR1 and CDR2: SGHRS, YFSETQ. The germline V and J ends were trimmed by 0 bases and 0 bases, with 11 bases remaining between them. There are 16 residues in the CDR3. The CDR3 nucleotides are TGCGCCAGCAGCTTGGTCGGGTTTTCTAGCACAGATACGCAGTATTTT. Translation gives CASSLVGFSSTDTQYF.

The chain combines TRBV27 with TRBJ1-5; TRBD1 matches at 7 bases. The V gene's germline CDR1 is MNHEY and CDR2 SMNVEV (reference sequence). The V gene end was trimmed by 2 bases and the J gene end by 6 bases; junction bases not matched to a gene: 7. The CDR3 covers 15 residues. CDR3 nucleotides: TGTGCCAGCAGTTTAGAGGGGGCGCGCGGTCAGCCCCAGCATTTT. It is translated as CASSLEGARGQPQHF.